This paragraph covers one TCR beta chain sequence. There are 16 residues in the CDR3. Germline assignment: CDR1 LGHDT and CDR2 YNNKEL (reference sequence). Trimming took off 0 bases at V and 1 base at J, with 11 bases between the two ends. Data came from immunoSEQ multiplex PCR; TCRdb stores just in-frame clones and leaves some out. The sample includes about 98,000 clones, roughly 84% of them seen just once. The data originate from a study of blood T cell repertoires in COVID-19. This clonotype originated in a human donor in a cohort sampled during active COVID-19. Sequencing was carried out using peripheral blood. The chain links TRBV3-1 (or the pseudogene TRBV3-2) to TRBJ2-3, with D possibly matching TRBD1 (6 bases). The CDR3 DNA reads TGTGCCAGCAGCCAAGATATGACAGGTCGCACAGATACGCAGTATTTT. Translated: CASSQDMTGRTDTQYF.